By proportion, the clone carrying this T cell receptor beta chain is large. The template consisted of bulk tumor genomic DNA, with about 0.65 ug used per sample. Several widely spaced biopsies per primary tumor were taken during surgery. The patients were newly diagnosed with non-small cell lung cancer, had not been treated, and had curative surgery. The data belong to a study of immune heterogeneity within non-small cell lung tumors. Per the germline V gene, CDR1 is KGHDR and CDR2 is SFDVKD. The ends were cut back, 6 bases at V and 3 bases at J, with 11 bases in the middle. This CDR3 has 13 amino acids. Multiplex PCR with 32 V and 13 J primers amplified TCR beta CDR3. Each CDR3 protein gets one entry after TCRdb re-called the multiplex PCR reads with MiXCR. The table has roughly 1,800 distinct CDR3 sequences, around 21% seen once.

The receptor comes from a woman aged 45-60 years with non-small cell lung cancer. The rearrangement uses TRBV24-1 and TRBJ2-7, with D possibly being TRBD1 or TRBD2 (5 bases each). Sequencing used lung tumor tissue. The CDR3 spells CATSPGPNYEQYF. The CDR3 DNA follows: TGTGCCACCAGTCCGGGACCGAACTACGAGCAGTACTTC.